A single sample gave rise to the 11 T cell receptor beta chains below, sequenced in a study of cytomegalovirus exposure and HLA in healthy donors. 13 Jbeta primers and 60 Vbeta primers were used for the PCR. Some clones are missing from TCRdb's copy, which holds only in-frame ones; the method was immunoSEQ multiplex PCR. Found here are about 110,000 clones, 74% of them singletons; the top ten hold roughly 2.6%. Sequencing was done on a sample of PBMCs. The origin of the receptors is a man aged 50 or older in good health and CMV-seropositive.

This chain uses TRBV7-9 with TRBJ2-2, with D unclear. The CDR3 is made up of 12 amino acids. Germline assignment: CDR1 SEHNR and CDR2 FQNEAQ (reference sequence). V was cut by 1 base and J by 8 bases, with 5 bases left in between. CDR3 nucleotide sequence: TGTGCCAGCAGCTTAGATCGTGGGGAGCTGTTTTTT. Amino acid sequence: CASSLDRGELFF.

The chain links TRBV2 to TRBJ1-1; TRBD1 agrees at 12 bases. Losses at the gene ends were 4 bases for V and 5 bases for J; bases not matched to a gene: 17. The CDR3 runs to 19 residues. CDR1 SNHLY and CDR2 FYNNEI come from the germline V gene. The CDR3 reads CASSVFSGTGGSLATEAFF. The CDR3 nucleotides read TGTGCCAGCAGTGTTTTCAGCGGGACAGGGGGCTCATTGGCGACTGAAGCTTTCTTT.

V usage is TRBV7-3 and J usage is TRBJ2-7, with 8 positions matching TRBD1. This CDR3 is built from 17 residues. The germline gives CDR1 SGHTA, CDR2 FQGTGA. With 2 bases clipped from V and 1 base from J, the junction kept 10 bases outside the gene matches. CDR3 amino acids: CASSLDRPGQGSYEQYF. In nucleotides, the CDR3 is TGTGCCAGCAGCTTAGACAGGCCTGGACAGGGATCCTACGAGCAGTACTTC. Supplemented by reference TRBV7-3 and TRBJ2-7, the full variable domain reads GAGVSQTPSNKVTEKGKYVELRCDPISGHTALYWYRQSLGQGPEFLIYFQGTGAADDSGLPNDRFFAVRPEGSVSTLKIQRTERGDSAVYLCASSLDRPGQGSYEQYFGPGTRLTVT.

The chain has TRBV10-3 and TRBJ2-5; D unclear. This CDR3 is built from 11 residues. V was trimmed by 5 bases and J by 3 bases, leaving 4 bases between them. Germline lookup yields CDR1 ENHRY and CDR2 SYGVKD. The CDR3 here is CAISSEETQYF. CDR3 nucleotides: TGTGCCATCAGTTCGGAAGAGACCCAGTACTTC.

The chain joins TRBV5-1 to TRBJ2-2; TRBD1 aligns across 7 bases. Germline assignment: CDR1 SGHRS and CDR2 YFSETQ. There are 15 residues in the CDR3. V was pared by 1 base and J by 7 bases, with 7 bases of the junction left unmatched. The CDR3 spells CASSLQGQENGELFF. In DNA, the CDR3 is TGCGCCAGCAGCTTGCAAGGACAGGAAAACGGGGAGCTGTTTTTT.

The CDR3 loop is CSVPIGETQYF. In nucleotides, the CDR3 is TGCAGCGTTCCGATCGGAGAGACCCAGTACTTC. The chain carries TRBV29-1 and TRBJ2-5; D not resolved. CDR1 SQVTM and CDR2 ANQGSEA come from the germline V gene. This CDR3 contains 11 residues. V was shortened by 5 bases and J by 4 bases, with 8 bases between the two germline ends.

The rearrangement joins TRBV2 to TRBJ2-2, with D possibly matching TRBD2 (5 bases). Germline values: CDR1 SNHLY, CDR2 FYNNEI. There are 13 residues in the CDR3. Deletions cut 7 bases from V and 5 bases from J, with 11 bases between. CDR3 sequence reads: CASTREWTGELFF. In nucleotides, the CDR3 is TGTGCCAGCACGAGGGAATGGACCGGGGAGCTGTTTTTT.

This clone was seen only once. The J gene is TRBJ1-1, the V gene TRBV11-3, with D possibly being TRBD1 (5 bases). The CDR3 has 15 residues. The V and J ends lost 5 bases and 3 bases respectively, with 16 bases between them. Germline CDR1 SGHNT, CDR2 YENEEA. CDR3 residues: CASSPGHAKYTEAFF. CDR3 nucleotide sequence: TGTGCCAGCAGCCCAGGACATGCAAAATACACTGAAGCTTTCTTT.

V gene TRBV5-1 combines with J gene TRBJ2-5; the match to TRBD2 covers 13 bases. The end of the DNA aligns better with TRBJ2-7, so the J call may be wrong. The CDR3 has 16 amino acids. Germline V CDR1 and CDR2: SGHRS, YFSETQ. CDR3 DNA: TGCGCCAGCAGCTGGCCACTAGCGGGGGGGCCATACGAGCAGTACTTC. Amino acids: CASSWPLAGGPYEQYF.

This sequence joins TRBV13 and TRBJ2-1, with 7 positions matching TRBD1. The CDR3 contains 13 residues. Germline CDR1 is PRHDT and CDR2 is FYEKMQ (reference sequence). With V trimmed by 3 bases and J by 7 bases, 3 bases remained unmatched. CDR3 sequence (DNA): TGTGCCAGCAGCTTCCTACAGGGGAATGAGCAGTTCTTC. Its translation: CASSFLQGNEQFF.

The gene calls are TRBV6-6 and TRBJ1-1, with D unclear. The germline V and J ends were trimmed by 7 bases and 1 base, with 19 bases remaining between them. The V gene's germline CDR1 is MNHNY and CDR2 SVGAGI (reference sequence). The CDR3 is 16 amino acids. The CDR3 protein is CASTEGAQVKNTEAFF. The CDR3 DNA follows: TGTGCCAGCACTGAGGGCGCGCAGGTTAAGAACACTGAAGCTTTCTTT.